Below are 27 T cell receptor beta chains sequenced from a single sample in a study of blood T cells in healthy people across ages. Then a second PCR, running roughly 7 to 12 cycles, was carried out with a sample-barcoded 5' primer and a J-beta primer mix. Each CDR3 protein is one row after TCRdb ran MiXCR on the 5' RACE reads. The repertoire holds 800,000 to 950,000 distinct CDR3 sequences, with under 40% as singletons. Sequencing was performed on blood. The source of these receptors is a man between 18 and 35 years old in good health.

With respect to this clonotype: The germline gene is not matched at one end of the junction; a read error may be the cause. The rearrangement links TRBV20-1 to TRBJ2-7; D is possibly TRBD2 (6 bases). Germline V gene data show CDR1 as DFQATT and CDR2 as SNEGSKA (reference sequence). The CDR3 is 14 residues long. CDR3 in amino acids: CGAGRTVSIGEQYF. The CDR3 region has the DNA TGCGGTGCGGGGCGGACTGTTTCCATCGGCGAGCAGTACTTC.

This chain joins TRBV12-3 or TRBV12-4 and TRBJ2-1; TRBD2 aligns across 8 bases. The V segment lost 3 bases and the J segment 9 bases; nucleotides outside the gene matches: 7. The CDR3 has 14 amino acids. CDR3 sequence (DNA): TGTGCCAGCAGTTTGGGGGGACTAGGGTTTGAGCAGTTCTTC. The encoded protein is CASSLGGLGFEQFF.

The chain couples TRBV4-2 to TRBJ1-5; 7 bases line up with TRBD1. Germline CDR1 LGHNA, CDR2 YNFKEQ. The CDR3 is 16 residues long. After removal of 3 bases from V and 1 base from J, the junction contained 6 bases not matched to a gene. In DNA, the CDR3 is TGTGCCAGCAGCCAGGAGCCGGGACAGAGCAATCAGCCCCAGCATTTT. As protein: CASSQEPGQSNQPQHF.

The CDR3 loop reads CASSHTKTGEQYF. For the CDR3, the DNA is TGTGCCAGCAGCCATACAAAAACGGGGGAGCAGTACTTC. The chain carries TRBV3-1 and TRBJ2-7, with D possibly being TRBD2 (5 bases). This CDR3 has 13 amino acids. Deletions cut 3 bases from V and 7 bases from J, with 13 bases between. Germline V gives CDR1 LGHDT, CDR2 YNNKEL (reference sequence).

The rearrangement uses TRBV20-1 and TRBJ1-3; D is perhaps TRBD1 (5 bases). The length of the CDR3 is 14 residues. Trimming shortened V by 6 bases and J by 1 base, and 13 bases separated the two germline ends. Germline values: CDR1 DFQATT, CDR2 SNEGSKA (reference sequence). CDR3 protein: CSARQLSSGNTIYF. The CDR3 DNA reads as TGCAGTGCCAGACAGCTAAGTTCTGGAAACACCATATATTTT.

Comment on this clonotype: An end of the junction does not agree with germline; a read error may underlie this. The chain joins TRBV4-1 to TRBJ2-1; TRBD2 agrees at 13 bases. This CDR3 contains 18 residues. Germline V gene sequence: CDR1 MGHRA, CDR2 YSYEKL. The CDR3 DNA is TGCGCCAGCAGCCAGTTTCCCGGGACTAGCGGGGCTTACAATGGGCAGTTCTTC. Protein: CASSQFPGTSGAYNGQFF.

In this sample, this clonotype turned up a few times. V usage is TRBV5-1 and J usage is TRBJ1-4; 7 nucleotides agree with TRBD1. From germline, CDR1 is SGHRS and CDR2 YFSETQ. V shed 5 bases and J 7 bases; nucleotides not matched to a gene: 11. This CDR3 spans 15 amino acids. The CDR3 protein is CASRFKGQMIEKLFF. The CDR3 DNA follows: TGCGCCAGCAGATTTAAGGGACAGATGATTGAAAAACTGTTTTTT.

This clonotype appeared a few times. The CDR3 loop reads CASGFGTGRGWGYGYTF. The CDR3 DNA follows: TGTGCCAGCGGATTCGGGACAGGGAGAGGTTGGGGCTATGGCTACACCTTC. The chain employs TRBV2 and TRBJ1-2; 9 positions match TRBD1. Germline lookup yields CDR1 SNHLY and CDR2 FYNNEI. Trimming took 8 bases from V and 4 from J; bases not matched to a gene: 17. The length of the CDR3 is 17 residues.

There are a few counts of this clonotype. In DNA form, the CDR3 reads TGCAGCGTTGGGGATAGGGACATGACCTACGAGCAGTACTTC. This encodes CSVGDRDMTYEQYF. The J gene is TRBJ2-7, the V gene TRBV29-1, with D tentatively TRBD1 (6 bases). The CDR3 consists of 14 residues. The germline V gene has CDR1 SQVTM and CDR2 ANQGSEA. V was shortened by 4 bases and J by 2 bases, with 15 bases between the two germline ends.

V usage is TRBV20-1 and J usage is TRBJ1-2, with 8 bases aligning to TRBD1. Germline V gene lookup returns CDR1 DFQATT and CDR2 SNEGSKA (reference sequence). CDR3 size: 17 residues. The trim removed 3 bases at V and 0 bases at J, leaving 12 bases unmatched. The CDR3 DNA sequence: TGCAGTGCTAGCCCACGGACAGGGCTAAAAACTAACTATGGCTACACCTTC. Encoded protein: CSASPRTGLKTNYGYTF.

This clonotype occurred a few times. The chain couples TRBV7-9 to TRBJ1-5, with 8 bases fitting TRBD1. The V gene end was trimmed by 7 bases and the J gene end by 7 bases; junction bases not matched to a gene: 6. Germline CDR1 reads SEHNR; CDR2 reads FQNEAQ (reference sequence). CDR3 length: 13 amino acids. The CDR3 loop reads CASMDRVGQPQHF. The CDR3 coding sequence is TGTGCCAGCATGGACAGGGTTGGCCAGCCCCAGCATTTT. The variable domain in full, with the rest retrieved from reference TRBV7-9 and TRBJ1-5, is DTGVSQNPRHKITKRGQNVTFRCDPISEHNRLYWYRQTLGQGPEFLTYFQNEAQLEKSRLLSDRFSAERPKGSFSTLEIQRTEQGDSAMYLCASMDRVGQPQHFGDGTRLSIL.

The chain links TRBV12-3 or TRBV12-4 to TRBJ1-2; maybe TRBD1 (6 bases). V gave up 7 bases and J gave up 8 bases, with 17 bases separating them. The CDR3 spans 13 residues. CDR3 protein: CASINRVTKGYTF. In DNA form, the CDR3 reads TGTGCCAGCATTAACAGGGTAACTAAGGGCTACACCTTC.

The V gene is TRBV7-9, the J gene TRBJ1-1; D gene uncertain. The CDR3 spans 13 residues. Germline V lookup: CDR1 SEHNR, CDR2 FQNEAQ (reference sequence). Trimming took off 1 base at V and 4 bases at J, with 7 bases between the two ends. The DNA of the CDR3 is TGTGCCAGCAGCTTAGGTCAGTTCACTGAAGCTTTCTTT. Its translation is CASSLGQFTEAFF.

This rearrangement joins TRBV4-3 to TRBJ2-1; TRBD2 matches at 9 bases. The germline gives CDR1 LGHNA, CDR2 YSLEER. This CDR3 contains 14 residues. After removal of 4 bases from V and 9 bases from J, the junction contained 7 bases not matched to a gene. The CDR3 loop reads CASSRGLALGEQFF. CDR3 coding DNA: TGCGCCAGCAGCCGGGGACTAGCTCTCGGTGAGCAGTTCTTC.

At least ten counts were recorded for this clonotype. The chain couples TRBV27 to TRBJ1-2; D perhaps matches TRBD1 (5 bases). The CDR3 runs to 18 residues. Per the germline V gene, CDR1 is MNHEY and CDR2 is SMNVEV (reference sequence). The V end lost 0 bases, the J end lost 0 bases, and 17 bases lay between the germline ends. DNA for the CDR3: TGTGCCAGCAGTTTATCGGGTCCGGGGCGGGGAGCTAACTATGGCTACACCTTC. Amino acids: CASSLSGPGRGANYGYTF.

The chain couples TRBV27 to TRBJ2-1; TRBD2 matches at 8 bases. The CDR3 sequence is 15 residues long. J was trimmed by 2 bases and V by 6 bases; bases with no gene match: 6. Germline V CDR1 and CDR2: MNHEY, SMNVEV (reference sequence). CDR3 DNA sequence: TGTGCCAGCAGACCTCGGGGGGGGACCTACAATGAGCAGTTCTTC. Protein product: CASRPRGGTYNEQFF.

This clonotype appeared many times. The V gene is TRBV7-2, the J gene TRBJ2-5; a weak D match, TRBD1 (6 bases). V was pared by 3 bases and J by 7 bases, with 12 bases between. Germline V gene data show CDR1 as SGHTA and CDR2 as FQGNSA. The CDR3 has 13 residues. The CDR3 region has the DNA TGTGCCAGCAGCTTGGAGCTACAGGGGACCCAGTACTTC. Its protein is CASSLELQGTQYF.

The CDR3 is CASSSGTSGVNDYEQYF. The CDR3 region has the DNA TGTGCCAGCAGCTCCGGGACTAGCGGGGTGAATGACTACGAGCAGTACTTC. The chain has TRBV6-2 or TRBV6-3 and TRBJ2-7; the match to TRBD2 covers 13 bases. Germline assignment: CDR1 MNHEY and CDR2 SVGEGT. The V gene end was trimmed by 6 bases and the J gene end by 3 bases; junction bases not matched to a gene: 11. This CDR3 is built from 17 residues.

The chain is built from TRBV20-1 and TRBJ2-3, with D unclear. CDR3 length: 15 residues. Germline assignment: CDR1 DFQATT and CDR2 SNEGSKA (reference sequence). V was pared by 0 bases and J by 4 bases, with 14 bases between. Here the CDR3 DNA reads TGCAGTGCTAGAGATAGGATTCATGGCGCAGATACGCAGTATTTT. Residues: CSARDRIHGADTQYF.

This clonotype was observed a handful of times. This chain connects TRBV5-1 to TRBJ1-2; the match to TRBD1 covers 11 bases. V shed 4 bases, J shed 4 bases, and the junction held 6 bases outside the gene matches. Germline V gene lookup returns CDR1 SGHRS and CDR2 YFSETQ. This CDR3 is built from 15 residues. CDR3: CASSARDRGSYGYTF. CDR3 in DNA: TGCGCCAGCAGCGCGAGGGACAGGGGGTCCTATGGCTACACCTTC.

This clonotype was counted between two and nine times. DNA for the CDR3: TGTGCCAGCAGTTTACCGATCTATGGCTACACCTTC. Protein sequence: CASSLPIYGYTF. The chain recombines TRBV6-2 or TRBV6-3 with TRBJ1-2; D remains ambiguous. V was shortened by 4 bases and J by 4 bases, with 7 bases between the two germline ends. The CDR3 consists of 12 residues. Germline CDR1 MNHEY, CDR2 SVGEGT.

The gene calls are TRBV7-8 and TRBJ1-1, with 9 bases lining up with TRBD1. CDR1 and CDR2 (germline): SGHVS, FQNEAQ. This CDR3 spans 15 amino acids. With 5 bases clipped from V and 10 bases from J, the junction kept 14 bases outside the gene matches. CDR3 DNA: TGTGCCAGCAGCGTCGACAGGGGGGTGTTTAGAAGAGCTTTCTTT. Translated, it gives CASSVDRGVFRRAFF. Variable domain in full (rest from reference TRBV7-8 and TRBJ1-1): GAGVSQSPRYKVAKRGQDVALRCDPISGHVSLFWYQQALGQGPEFLTYFQNEAQLDKSGLPSDRFFAERPEGSVSTLKIQRTQQEDSAVYLCASSVDRGVFRRAFFGQGTRLTVV.

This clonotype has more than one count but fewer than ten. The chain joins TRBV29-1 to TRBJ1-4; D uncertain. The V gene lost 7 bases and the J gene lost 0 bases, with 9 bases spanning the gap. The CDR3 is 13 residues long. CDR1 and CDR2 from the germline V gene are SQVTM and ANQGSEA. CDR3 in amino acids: CSAWGSTNEKLFF. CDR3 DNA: TGCAGCGCTTGGGGTTCAACTAATGAAAAACTGTTTTTT.

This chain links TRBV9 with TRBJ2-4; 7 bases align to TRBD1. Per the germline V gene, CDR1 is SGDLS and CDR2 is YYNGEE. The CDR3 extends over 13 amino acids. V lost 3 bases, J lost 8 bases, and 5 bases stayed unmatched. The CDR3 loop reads CASSAQGVDIQYF. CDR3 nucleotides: TGTGCCAGCAGCGCGCAGGGGGTTGACATTCAGTACTTC.

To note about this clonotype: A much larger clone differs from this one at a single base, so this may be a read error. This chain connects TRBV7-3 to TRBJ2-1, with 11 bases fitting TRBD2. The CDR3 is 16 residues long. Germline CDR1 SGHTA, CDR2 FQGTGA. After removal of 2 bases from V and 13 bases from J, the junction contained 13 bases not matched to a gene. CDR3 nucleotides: TGTGCCAGCAGCTTATCTCGACTAGCGGGACAAGAGACCCAGTTCTTC. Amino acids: CASSLSRLAGQETQFF.

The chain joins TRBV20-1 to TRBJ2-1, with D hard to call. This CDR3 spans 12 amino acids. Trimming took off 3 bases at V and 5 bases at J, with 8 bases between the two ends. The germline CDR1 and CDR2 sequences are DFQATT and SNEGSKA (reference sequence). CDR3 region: CSASPWDNEQFF. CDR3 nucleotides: TGCAGTGCTAGTCCCTGGGACAATGAGCAGTTCTTC.

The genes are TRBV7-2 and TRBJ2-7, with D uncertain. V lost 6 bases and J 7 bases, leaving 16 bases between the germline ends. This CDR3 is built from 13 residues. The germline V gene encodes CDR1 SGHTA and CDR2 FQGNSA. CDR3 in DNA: TGTGCCAGCAGTTATAAGCTAGGGCCTGAGCAGTACTTC. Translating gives CASSYKLGPEQYF.